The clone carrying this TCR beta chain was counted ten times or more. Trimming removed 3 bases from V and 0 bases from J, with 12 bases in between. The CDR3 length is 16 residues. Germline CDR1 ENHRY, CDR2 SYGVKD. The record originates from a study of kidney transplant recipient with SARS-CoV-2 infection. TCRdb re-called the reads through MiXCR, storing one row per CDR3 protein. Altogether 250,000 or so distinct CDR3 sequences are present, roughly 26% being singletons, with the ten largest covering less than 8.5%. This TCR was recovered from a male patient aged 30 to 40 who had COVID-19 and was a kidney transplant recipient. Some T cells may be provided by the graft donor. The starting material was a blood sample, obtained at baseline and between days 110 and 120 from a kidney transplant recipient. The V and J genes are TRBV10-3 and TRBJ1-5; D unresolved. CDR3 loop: CAISDPSQSSNQPQHF. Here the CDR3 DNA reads TGTGCCATCAGTGACCCTTCGCAGAGTAGCAATCAGCCCCAGCATTTT.